The 7 T cell receptor beta chains in this list originate from one sample, sequenced in a study of OX40 agonist ivuxolimab in advanced cancers. Only in-frame clones appear in the TCRdb table, and some are missing; sequencing was by immunoSEQ multiplex PCR. The sample lists some 83,000 clones; about 89% were seen once. The source material was CD4+ or CD8+ T cells sorted from blood, sampled in a trial of the OX40 agonist ivuxolimab. Receptors originate from an adult with an advanced solid tumor such as melanoma, head and neck, liver or kidney cancer.

This clone was picked up a small number of times. The rearrangement links TRBV7-2 to TRBJ1-3; 10 bases line up with TRBD1. V lost 6 bases and J lost 7; bases outside the gene matches: 12. Germline values: CDR1 SGHTA, CDR2 FQGNSA. The CDR3 has 16 residues. The CDR3 here is CASSYLPGTGVNTIYF. As DNA, the CDR3 is TGTGCCAGCAGTTACCTCCCCGGGACAGGGGTCAACACCATATATTTT. Using reference TRBV7-2 and TRBJ1-3 for the parts outside the CDR3, the full variable domain is GAGVSQSPSNKVTEKGKDVELRCDPISGHTALYWYRQSLGQGLEFLIYFQGNSAPDKSGLPSDRFSAERTGGSVSTLTIQRTQQEDSAVYLCASSYLPGTGVNTIYFGEGSWLTVV.

The V and J genes are TRBV11-3 and TRBJ1-6; D gene ambiguous. The V and J ends lost 3 bases and 7 bases respectively, with 10 bases between them. The CDR3 is 14 amino acids. Germline values: CDR1 SGHNT, CDR2 YENEEA. The CDR3 protein is CASSLPVGNSPLHF. CDR3 DNA: TGTGCCAGCAGCTTGCCGGTAGGGAATTCACCCCTCCACTTT. The full variable domain, in which reference TRBV11-3 and TRBJ1-6 provide the parts outside the CDR3, is EAGVVQSPRYKIIEKKQPVAFWCNPISGHNTLYWYLQNLGQGPELLIRYENEEAVDDSQLPKDRFSAERLKGVDSTLKIQPAELGDSAVYLCASSLPVGNSPLHFGNGTRLTVT.

Concerning this clone itself: Relative to the germline gene, one junction end is altered; a read error may explain this. The V gene is TRBV7-7, the J gene TRBJ1-1; 9 bases are a match to TRBD1. Germline lookup yields CDR1 SSHAT and CDR2 FNYEAQ (reference sequence). The CDR3 spans 13 residues. The CDR3 spells CASSLDRGTEAFF. The CDR3 region has the DNA TGTGCTAGCAGCTTGGACAGGGGTACTGAAGCTTTCTTT.

This chain joins TRBV10-1 and TRBJ2-2; D is unclear. CDR3 length: 14 amino acids. Germline V gives CDR1 WNHNN, CDR2 SYGVQD (reference sequence). The V end lost 7 bases, the J end lost 0 bases, and 9 bases lay between the germline ends. For the CDR3, the DNA is TGCGCCAGCAACGAAAGGGCGAACACCGGGGAGCTGTTTTTT. Translation gives CASNERANTGELFF.

The gene calls are TRBV6-5 and TRBJ1-1; TRBD1 matches at 9 bases. Germline CDR1 reads MNHEY; CDR2 reads SVGAGI. The CDR3 consists of 15 residues. V was pared by 5 bases and J by 2 bases, with 6 bases of the junction left unmatched. CDR3 residues: CASSQTGGRNTEAFF. For the CDR3, the DNA is TGTGCCAGCAGTCAAACAGGGGGCAGAAACACTGAAGCTTTCTTT.

CDR3 region: CSVNTGQETQYF. Written as DNA, the CDR3 is TGCAGCGTTAATACAGGGCAAGAGACCCAGTACTTC. This chain connects TRBV29-1 to TRBJ2-5; D is possibly TRBD1 (6 bases). Trimming left V 5 bases short and J 2 bases short, with 9 bases between. Germline V gives CDR1 SQVTM, CDR2 ANQGSEA. The CDR3 is 12 residues long.

The rearrangement links TRBV29-1 to TRBJ2-6, with TRBD2 matching 8 bases. This CDR3 has 15 residues. After removal of 8 bases from V and 0 bases from J, the junction contained 6 bases not matched to a gene. The V gene's germline CDR1 is SQVTM and CDR2 ANQGSEA. This chain's CDR3 is CSISGDRSGANVLTF. The CDR3 coding sequence is TGCAGCATTAGCGGGGACCGCTCTGGGGCCAACGTCCTGACTTTC.